A single sample is the source of the 26 T cell receptor beta chains below, sequenced in a study of cytomegalovirus exposure and HLA in healthy donors. PCR primers comprised 60 Vbeta and 13 Jbeta primers. Sequencing was performed with immunoSEQ multiplex PCR; in TCRdb, only in-frame clones are kept and a portion is missing. Of 150,000 to 200,000 clones in the sample, about four fifths were seen once. What was sequenced was PBMCs. The receptors originated from a woman younger than 30 in good health and CMV-seronegative.

The chain recombines TRBV11-3 with TRBJ2-3; 15 nucleotides agree with TRBD2. The CDR3 contains 15 residues. J lost 11 bases, V lost 1 base, and 4 bases had no gene match. Per the germline V gene, CDR1 is SGHNT and CDR2 is YENEEA. The CDR3 sequence is CASSLGGTSGRKQYF. The CDR3 nucleotides are TGTGCCAGCAGCTTAGGCGGGACTAGCGGGAGGAAGCAGTATTTT.

This sequence joins TRBV9 and TRBJ1-3; D unclear. The CDR3 has 15 residues. V was pared by 4 bases and J by 3 bases, with 14 bases between. The germline gives CDR1 SGDLS, CDR2 YYNGEE. CDR3 DNA: TGTGCCAGCAGCCCCCCCGGGTACGGTGGAAACACCATATATTTT. This sequence encodes CASSPPGYGGNTIYF.

V and J are TRBV11-2 and TRBJ2-3; the D gene is possibly TRBD1 (5 bases). Trimming removed 3 bases at V and 0 bases at J, with 10 bases between. CDR1 and CDR2 (germline): SGHAT, FQNNGV. The CDR3 length is 15 residues. CDR3 nucleotide sequence: TGTGCCAGCAGCTTCTGGGGCGACAGCACAGATACGCAGTATTTT. It yields the protein CASSFWGDSTDTQYF.

The chain is built from TRBV19 and TRBJ2-7, with D possibly TRBD1 on 5 matching bases. The CDR3 loop spans 17 amino acids. Trimming stripped 1 base from V and 5 bases from J, with 21 bases between. The germline V gene has CDR1 LNHDA and CDR2 SQIVND (reference sequence). The CDR3 DNA reads TGTGCCAGTAGTATAGTGATTCTCAAAGGGGCTTCCCACGAGCAGTACTTC. This translates into CASSIVILKGASHEQYF. Variable domain in full (rest from reference TRBV19 and TRBJ2-7): DGGITQSPKYLFRKEGQNVTLSCEQNLNHDAMYWYRQDPGQGLRLIYYSQIVNDFQKGDIAEGYSVSREKKESFPLTVTSAQKNPTAFYLCASSIVILKGASHEQYFGPGTRLTVT.

This clone has a handful of counts. The chain joins TRBV6-6 to TRBJ1-1, with D possibly TRBD1 on 6 matching bases. V was cut by 7 bases and J by 1 base, with 10 bases left in between. The CDR3 covers 13 residues. Germline CDR1 reads MNHNY; CDR2 reads SVGAGI (reference sequence). CDR3 sequence: CASTETGNTEAFF. CDR3 DNA: TGTGCCAGCACCGAGACAGGGAACACTGAAGCTTTCTTT.

The chain has TRBV4-3 and TRBJ2-3; TRBD2 agrees at 8 bases. The CDR3 extends over 17 amino acids. V trimming: 2 bases; J trimming: 5 bases; junction bases outside the gene matches: 12. From germline, CDR1 is LGHNA and CDR2 YSLEER. The CDR3 sequence is CASSQPAGGGIGDTQYF. The DNA for the CDR3 is TGCGCCAGCAGCCAACCTGCGGGGGGCGGGATTGGAGATACGCAGTATTTT.

The chain combines TRBV7-9 with TRBJ2-2; 9 positions match TRBD2. Germline V lookup: CDR1 SEHNR, CDR2 FQNEAQ (reference sequence). The CDR3 spans 16 residues. The V gene end was trimmed by 2 bases and the J gene end by 6 bases; junction bases not matched to a gene: 7. The DNA for the CDR3 is TGTGCCAGCAGCTTAACCAGAACTAGCGGGCCCGGGGAGCTGTTTTTT. Translated: CASSLTRTSGPGELFF.

As concerns this clone: One end of the junction varies from germline; a read error may be responsible. The CDR3 protein is CASSGGSRAKNIRYF. In DNA, the CDR3 is TGTGCCAGCAGCGGGGGGAGTAGGGCCAAAAACATTCGGTACTTC. The chain employs TRBV6-1 and TRBJ2-4; 7 bases match TRBD2. The germline gives CDR1 MNHNS, CDR2 SASEGT. The CDR3 is 15 residues long.

The chain links TRBV5-1 to TRBJ1-1; TRBD1 aligns across 8 bases. After removal of 5 bases from V and 1 base from J, the junction contained 4 bases not matched to a gene. The germline V gene encodes CDR1 SGHRS and CDR2 YFSETQ. This CDR3 spans 14 amino acids. CDR3 bases: TGCGCCAGCAGTACCGGGACAGGGAACACTGAAGCTTTCTTT. Its translation: CASSTGTGNTEAFF.

The chain uses TRBV13 and TRBJ2-7, with 12 bases aligning to TRBD2. The ends lost 8 bases at V and 2 bases at J; junction bases unmatched: 4. Germline V gene sequence: CDR1 PRHDT, CDR2 FYEKMQ (reference sequence). The CDR3 length is 14 residues. The CDR3, as DNA: TGTGCCAGCCGGACTAGCGGGACCACCTACGAGCAGTACGTC. It specifies CASRTSGTTYEQYV.

The V call is TRBV6-1, the J call TRBJ1-1, with D unresolved. Deletions cut 8 bases from V and 4 bases from J, with 20 bases between. Germline assignment: CDR1 MNHNS and CDR2 SASEGT. CDR3 size: 15 residues. CDR3 sequence: CASDTPGLGGTEAFF. The CDR3 nucleotides are TGTGCCAGCGATACCCCAGGACTCGGTGGCACTGAAGCTTTCTTT.

This clone was seen once. V gene TRBV5-1 combines with J gene TRBJ2-2; 7 bases map to TRBD1. The V gene's germline CDR1 is SGHRS and CDR2 YFSETQ. V was pared by 3 bases and J by 5 bases, with 10 bases of the junction left unmatched. CDR3 length equals 16 residues. CDR3 nucleotides: TGCGCCAGCAGCTACATTACAGGGGTGGATACCGGGGAGCTGTTTTTT. It specifies CASSYITGVDTGELFF.

The chain joins TRBV9 to TRBJ2-5, with D possibly being TRBD2 (5 bases). In germline, CDR1 is SGDLS, CDR2 YYNGEE. The CDR3 length is 15 residues. V dropped 0 bases and J dropped 7 bases, with 16 bases sitting between them. This chain's CDR3 is CASSVDPEGLGTQYF. The CDR3 DNA reads as TGTGCCAGCAGCGTAGATCCCGAGGGTCTGGGGACCCAGTACTTC.

Written as DNA, the CDR3 is TGTGCCAGCAGTTTCGTCTTAACAGGGGACGAAAAACTGTTTTTT. This encodes CASSFVLTGDEKLFF. The V call is TRBV27, the J call TRBJ1-4, with 7 bases matching TRBD1. The CDR3 length is 15 residues. CDR1 and CDR2 (germline): MNHEY, SMNVEV (reference sequence). Trimming at V came to 3 bases and at J to 8 bases, leaving 9 bases not matched to a gene.

This clone was observed a handful of times. The chain carries TRBV7-2 and TRBJ2-7; tentatively, D is TRBD2 (6 bases). V lost 5 bases, J lost 6 bases, and 17 bases lay in between. Germline V lookup: CDR1 SGHTA, CDR2 FQGNSA. The CDR3 contains 14 residues. The CDR3 here is CASSPRETYREQYF. The CDR3 DNA is TGTGCCAGCAGCCCTCGGGAGACCTACCGCGAGCAGTACTTC.

The rearrangement joins TRBV4-3 to TRBJ2-3; TRBD2 aligns across 10 bases. CDR3 length: 20 residues. The ends lost 0 bases at V and 2 bases at J; junction bases unmatched: 14. Germline lookup yields CDR1 LGHNA and CDR2 YSLEER. CDR3 in DNA: TGCGCCAGCAGCCAAGAAATTCCTAGCGGGAGAGGGGCGCACACAGATACGCAGTATTTT. Its protein product is CASSQEIPSGRGAHTDTQYF.

The chain joins TRBV28 to TRBJ1-4, with TRBD1 identical over 9 bases. The length of the CDR3 is 15 residues. Germline CDR1 and CDR2: MDHEN and SYDVKM. Unmatched junction bases numbered 5, after V lost 6 bases and J lost 3 bases. The CDR3 region is CASSRDRAPNEKLFF. In DNA, the CDR3 is TGTGCCAGCAGCCGGGACAGGGCCCCTAATGAAAAACTGTTTTTT.

The rearrangement uses TRBV6-1 and TRBJ1-5, with D possibly TRBD1 on 5 matching bases. This CDR3 has 14 amino acids. Between the trimmed V and J ends, which lost 3 bases and 4 bases, there was a span of 10 bases. Germline V gene sequence: CDR1 MNHNS, CDR2 SASEGT. CDR3 loop: CASSDEGRNQPQHF. In DNA form, the CDR3 reads TGTGCCAGCAGTGACGAGGGGAGGAATCAGCCCCAGCATTTT.

V and J are TRBV23-1 and TRBJ1-5; D is ambiguous. TRBV23-1 qualifies as an ORF whose function is uncertain. Trimming took 8 bases from V and 3 from J, leaving 17 bases between them. This CDR3 is built from 15 residues. Here the CDR3 reads CASAYNQENNQPQHF. The CDR3 DNA reads TGCGCCAGCGCATACAATCAAGAAAACAATCAGCCCCAGCATTTT.

J is TRBJ1-2 and V is TRBV28; D not certain. CDR3 length: 16 residues. The V end was cut by 6 bases, the J end by 2 bases, with 19 bases between. Per the germline V gene, CDR1 is MDHEN and CDR2 is SYDVKM. Here the CDR3 DNA reads TGTGCCAGCAGCCTTGGGTCGGGTATCGGGAACTATGGCTACACCTTC. Its translation: CASSLGSGIGNYGYTF.

The V call is TRBV19, the J call TRBJ2-1; 7 positions match TRBD2. The CDR3 covers 15 residues. Germline assignment: CDR1 LNHDA and CDR2 SQIVND (reference sequence). V was clipped by 7 bases and J by 5 bases; unmatched bases: 11. CDR3 loop: CASIARGEGDNEQFF. CDR3 in DNA: TGTGCCAGTATCGCTCGGGGGGAGGGTGACAATGAGCAGTTCTTC.

CDR3 loop: CSASGGYGYTF. CDR3 bases: TGCAGTGCTAGTGGAGGGTATGGCTACACCTTC. The chain has TRBV20-1 and TRBJ1-2, with D uncertain. The CDR3 totals 11 residues. Germline V CDR1 and CDR2: DFQATT, SNEGSKA (reference sequence). Trimming took 3 bases from V and 5 from J, leaving 7 bases between them.

The chain is built from TRBV4-2 and TRBJ2-7; 9 nucleotides match TRBD1. J gave up 1 base and V 1 base, and 5 bases lay outside the gene matches. This CDR3 is built from 16 residues. CDR1 and CDR2 (germline): LGHNA, YNFKEQ. The CDR3: CASSQVGQGKSYEQYF. As DNA, the CDR3 is TGTGCCAGCAGCCAAGTGGGACAGGGTAAGTCCTACGAGCAGTACTTC.

The chain has TRBV11-3 and TRBJ2-1, with 9 bases aligning to TRBD2. This CDR3 has 18 residues. V was pared by 2 bases and J by 3 bases, with 11 bases of the junction left unmatched. CDR1 is SGHNT and CDR2 is YENEEA in the germline V gene. CDR3 sequence: CASSLTVASGTYYNEQFF. The CDR3 bases are TGTGCCAGCAGCTTAACCGTGGCTAGCGGGACGTACTACAATGAGCAGTTCTTC. Full variable domain (outside the CDR3, taken from reference TRBV11-3 and TRBJ2-1): EAGVVQSPRYKIIEKKQPVAFWCNPISGHNTLYWYLQNLGQGPELLIRYENEEAVDDSQLPKDRFSAERLKGVDSTLKIQPAELGDSAVYLCASSLTVASGTYYNEQFFGPGTRLTVL.

This sequence joins TRBV7-9 and TRBJ2-3; D is perhaps TRBD1 (6 bases). Germline V gene sequence: CDR1 SEHNR, CDR2 FQNEAQ (reference sequence). The CDR3 totals 15 residues. Trimming cost V 2 bases and J 2 bases, with 11 bases left between them. This CDR3 reads CASSLRRDTTDTQYF. The CDR3 nucleotides are TGTGCCAGCAGCTTACGTCGGGACACCACAGATACGCAGTATTTT.

This chain uses TRBV7-2 with TRBJ2-4; D perhaps matches TRBD1 (5 bases). The V and J ends lost 5 bases and 6 bases respectively, with 8 bases between them. The CDR3 length is 12 residues. Germline V CDR1 and CDR2: SGHTA, FQGNSA. The CDR3 DNA is TGTGCCAGCAGCCCTGGGGCAAACATTCAGTACTTC. The encoded protein is CASSPGANIQYF.